This T cell receptor beta chain was retrieved from a study of blood T cell repertoires in COVID-19. Study at large: Donors in the United States, Italy and Spain gave samples during acute or convalescent COVID-19. T cells, B-cell-depleted T cells, or PBMCs provided the cDNA or gDNA that served as material.

The CDR3 covers 14 residues. Germline V gives CDR1 MDHEN, CDR2 SYDVKM. Trimming took 5 bases from V and 2 from J, leaving 13 bases between them. Original data processing: Estimates of nucleated cell counts were drawn from the amplification of reference gene primers. The method was immunoSEQ multiplex PCR; TCRdb's version includes in-frame clones alone and lacks a portion of them. From that table come the V and J calls and clone size; the DNA was used to work out D and trimming. This sample has fewer than 300,000 clones, with more than 65% found just once. Sequencing was performed on peripheral blood. The V gene is TRBV28, the J gene TRBJ2-7; the D gene is possibly TRBD2 (6 bases). The sequence derives from a woman younger than 35 with acute or convalescent COVID-19. CDR3 protein: CASSPGRGPYEQYF. CDR3 DNA: TGTGCCAGCAGTCCCGGGCGGGGACCCTACGAGCAGTACTTC.